A single sample is the source of the 29 T cell receptor beta chains below, sequenced in a study of cytomegalovirus exposure and HLA in healthy donors. PCR used 60 Vbeta primers and 13 Jbeta primers. Using immunoSEQ multiplex PCR, the repertoire was profiled, and TCRdb retains in-frame clones only, with some absent. The table lists about 120,000 clones, roughly 80% of them singletons. What was sequenced was PBMCs. The origin of the receptors is a woman between 35 and 50 years old in good health and CMV-seronegative.

The chain recombines TRBV5-1 with TRBJ2-5; 10 bases map to TRBD1. The last part of the DNA fits TRBJ2-7 better; the J call may be wrong. Germline loops: CDR1 SGHRS, CDR2 YFSETQ. The CDR3 extends over 14 amino acids. The CDR3 DNA reads TGCGCCAGCAGCCCGGGACAGGGGTTCTACGAGCAGTACTTC. This codes for CASSPGQGFYEQYF.

The chain uses TRBV7-6 and TRBJ2-2; possible D gene TRBD1, 8 bases. This CDR3 spans 16 amino acids. V lost 5 bases and J 4 bases, leaving 17 bases between the germline ends. Germline V lookup: CDR1 SGHVS, CDR2 FNYEAQ. In DNA form, the CDR3 reads TGTGCCAGCAGCCCACAGGGGGGGGCCAGCACCGGGGAGCTGTTTTTT. The encoded protein is CASSPQGGASTGELFF. Drawing the rest from reference TRBV7-6 and TRBJ2-2, the complete variable domain is GAGVSQSPRYKVTKRGQDVALRCDPISGHVSLYWYRQALGQGPEFLTYFNYEAQQDKSGLPNDRFSAERPEGSISTLTIQRTEQRDSAMYRCASSPQGGASTGELFFGEGSRLTVL.

The gene calls are TRBV5-1 and TRBJ1-3; 8 bases align to TRBD1. The germline V gene encodes CDR1 SGHRS and CDR2 YFSETQ. The V gene end was trimmed by 1 base and the J gene end by 1 base; junction bases not matched to a gene: 7. The CDR3 consists of 17 residues. The CDR3 coding sequence is TGCGCCAGCAGCTTGTGGCGGCAGGGGGCATCTGGAAACACCATATATTTT. Its protein is CASSLWRQGASGNTIYF.

This rearrangement joins TRBV5-6 to TRBJ2-7, with a possible D match to TRBD2 (5 bases). CDR1 is SGHDT, CDR2 YYEEEE, per germline. The CDR3 consists of 14 residues. The V end lost 0 bases, the J end lost 2 bases, and 9 bases lay between the germline ends. The CDR3 protein is CASSLGSEAYEQYF. In DNA form, the CDR3 reads TGTGCCAGCAGCTTGGGTAGCGAAGCCTACGAGCAGTACTTC.

Of note for this clone: The junction shows a germline mismatch at one end, possibly a read error. The chain carries TRBV11-2 and TRBJ2-1; D is unclear. This CDR3 is 14 amino acids long. Germline-derived CDR1 and CDR2 are SGHAT and FQNNGV. CDR3 nucleotide sequence: TGTGCCAGCAGCTTAGAGGCCTCCAACAATGAGCAGTTCTTC. It specifies CASSLEASNNEQFF.

The chain's CDR3 is CASSFGTPILEQYF. The CDR3 bases are TGCGCCAGCAGCTTCGGGACACCCATCTTGGAGCAGTACTTC. The V and J genes are TRBV5-1 and TRBJ2-7, with D possibly matching TRBD1 (6 bases). This CDR3 is built from 14 residues. Looked up from germline, CDR1 is SGHRS and CDR2 is YFSETQ. The V and J ends lost 2 bases and 7 bases respectively, with 16 bases between them.

This clone was seen a handful of times. The chain joins TRBV4-2 to TRBJ2-7; 7 nucleotides agree with TRBD2. Germline CDR1 is LGHNA and CDR2 is YNFKEQ. With 0 bases clipped from V and 1 base from J, the junction kept 6 bases outside the gene matches. CDR3 length equals 16 residues. CDR3 amino acids: CASSQDRGLPSYEQYF. The CDR3 DNA is TGTGCCAGCAGCCAAGATAGGGGACTACCGTCCTACGAGCAGTACTTC.

The gene calls are TRBV2 and TRBJ1-5, with 10 positions matching TRBD1. V trimming: 4 bases; J trimming: 7 bases; junction bases outside the gene matches: 4. CDR1 SNHLY and CDR2 FYNNEI come from the germline V gene. This CDR3 is built from 14 residues. The CDR3, as DNA: TGTGCCAGCAGTGGGACAGGGGGGATACAGCCCCAGCATTTT. Translating it yields CASSGTGGIQPQHF.

This clone was detected a few times. This sequence joins TRBV5-6 and TRBJ2-7; the D is unclear. The CDR3 has 13 amino acids. Trimming cost V 1 base and J 0 bases, with 5 bases left between them. The V gene's germline CDR1 is SGHDT and CDR2 YYEEEE. The CDR3 loop is CASSLQNSYEQYF. The CDR3 nucleotides are TGTGCCAGCAGCTTGCAGAACTCCTACGAGCAGTACTTC.

The chain joins TRBV5-4 to TRBJ2-3; 7 bases map to TRBD2. With V trimmed by 7 bases and J by 2 bases, 7 bases remained unmatched. There are 14 residues in the CDR3. Germline CDR1 and CDR2: SGHNT and YYREEE (reference sequence). This CDR3 reads CASQEREITDTQYF. As DNA, the CDR3 is TGTGCCAGCCAAGAGCGGGAAATCACAGATACGCAGTATTTT. The whole variable domain, remainder taken from reference TRBV5-4 and TRBJ2-3, is ETGVTQSPTHLIKTRGQQVTLRCSSQSGHNTVSWYQQALGQGPQFIFQYYREEENGRGNFPPRFSGLQFPNYSSELNVNALELDDSALYLCASQEREITDTQYFGPGTRLTVL.

This clone has more than one count but fewer than ten. The rearrangement links TRBV6-5 to TRBJ1-2, with no clear D. V was shortened by 6 bases and J by 4 bases, with 15 bases between the two germline ends. The CDR3 extends over 14 amino acids. Germline CDR1 reads MNHEY; CDR2 reads SVGAGI. As DNA, the CDR3 is TGTGCCAGCAGCCTGACGCGGGCTACCTATGGCTACACCTTC. It translates to CASSLTRATYGYTF.

The V call is TRBV11-2, the J call TRBJ1-3, with 7 bases aligning to TRBD1. CDR3 size: 16 residues. Germline V gene sequence: CDR1 SGHAT, CDR2 FQNNGV. V lost 5 bases, J lost 4 bases, and 11 bases stayed unmatched. CDR3: CASSAQTGVGGNTIYF. The CDR3 DNA reads TGTGCCAGCAGCGCTCAAACAGGGGTGGGAGGAAACACCATATATTTT. The variable domain in full, completed from reference TRBV11-2 and TRBJ1-3, reads EAGVAQSPRYKIIEKRQSVAFWCNPISGHATLYWYQQILGQGPKLLIQFQNNGVVDDSQLPKDRFSAERLKGVDSTLKIQPAKLEDSAVYLCASSAQTGVGGNTIYFGEGSWLTVV.

The chain uses TRBV4-1 and TRBJ1-2, with D perhaps matching TRBD1 (6 bases). CDR3 length equals 15 residues. The germline gives CDR1 MGHRA, CDR2 YSYEKL. Trimming left V 4 bases short and J 2 bases short, with 14 bases between. This CDR3 reads CASSPWGGANYGYTF. The CDR3 nucleotides are TGCGCCAGCAGCCCCTGGGGGGGGGCGAACTATGGCTACACCTTC.

This clone was observed a single time. CDR3 in amino acids: CASSARQDSSPLHF. The CDR3 bases are TGTGCCAGCAGCGCCCGACAGGACAGTTCACCCCTCCACTTT. This sequence joins TRBV7-6 and TRBJ1-6, with D possibly being TRBD1 (6 bases). Trimming pared 5 bases from V and 9 bases from J, leaving 14 bases between. Looked up from germline, CDR1 is SGHVS and CDR2 is FNYEAQ. The CDR3 consists of 14 residues.

The genes are TRBV11-2 and TRBJ2-3; the match to TRBD2 covers 10 bases. V was clipped by 3 bases and J by 1 base; unmatched bases: 4. The CDR3 spans 16 residues. Germline V gene sequence: CDR1 SGHAT, CDR2 FQNNGV. CDR3 in amino acids: CASSFIAGGGTDTQYF. DNA for the CDR3: TGTGCCAGCAGCTTTATAGCGGGGGGTGGCACAGATACGCAGTATTTT.

This clone was observed once. This chain connects TRBV5-6 to TRBJ2-7; a possible D gene is TRBD2 (6 bases). The germline V gene encodes CDR1 SGHDT and CDR2 YYEEEE. The CDR3 runs 14 residues. Trimming left V 1 base short and J 10 bases short, with 18 bases between. The CDR3 loop is CASSLRGSEGFQYF. CDR3 sequence (DNA): TGTGCCAGCAGCTTGAGAGGGTCGGAGGGCTTCCAGTACTTC.

This chain joins TRBV2 and TRBJ1-2; the D gene is possibly TRBD1 (5 bases). This CDR3 has 15 amino acids. Trimming took 4 bases from V and 4 from J, leaving 16 bases between them. Germline V gene data show CDR1 as SNHLY and CDR2 as FYNNEI. The DNA for the CDR3 is TGTGCCAGCAGTGGGGTGGGGGGTACAGCCTATGGCTACACCTTC. Its protein is CASSGVGGTAYGYTF. Based on the CDR3 plus reference TRBV2 and TRBJ1-2, the full variable domain is EPEVTQTPSHQVTQMGQEVILRCVPISNHLYFYWYRQILGQKVEFLVSFYNNEISEKSEIFDDQFSVERPDGSNFTLKIRSTKLEDSAMYFCASSGVGGTAYGYTFGSGTRLTVV.

This clone was detected only a few times. The chain combines TRBV27 with TRBJ2-3; 7 bases match TRBD1. CDR1 is MNHEY and CDR2 is SMNVEV in the germline V gene (reference sequence). The CDR3 covers 19 residues. The junction had 19 bases not matched to a gene; V was cut back by 5 bases and J by 2 bases. The CDR3 coding sequence is TGTGCCAGCAGTAACATCGCGTGGGACAGTGAAAAGGACACAGATACGCAGTATTTT. The encoded protein is CASSNIAWDSEKDTDTQYF.

CDR3 nucleotide sequence: TGTGCCAGCTTGGACAAGGGGAACACTGAAGCTTTCTTT. It yields the protein CASLDKGNTEAFF. V is TRBV5-8 and J is TRBJ1-1; TRBD1 is a possible D gene (5 bases). Per germline, CDR1 SGHTS and CDR2 YDEGEE. CDR3 length equals 13 residues. The V and J ends lost 7 bases and 1 base respectively, with 11 bases between them.

The chain couples TRBV5-6 to TRBJ2-1, with unresolved D. Trimming cost V 1 base and J 6 bases, with 11 bases left between them. Germline V gives CDR1 SGHDT, CDR2 YYEEEE. This CDR3 spans 14 amino acids. CDR3 coding DNA: TGTGCCAGCAGCTTGCCTTTAGTTAGCAATGAGCAGTTCTTC. Its protein product is CASSLPLVSNEQFF.

The chain links TRBV28 to TRBJ1-3; 7 positions match TRBD1. From germline, CDR1 is MDHEN and CDR2 SYDVKM. The CDR3 is 14 residues long. Germline trimming cut 4 bases from V and 2 bases from J; bases unmatched to any gene: 2. The CDR3 nucleotides are TGTGCCAGCAGTTACGACAGGGCTGGAAACACCATATATTTT. It specifies CASSYDRAGNTIYF.

The rearrangement uses TRBV5-5 and TRBJ2-2; no clear D. Germline assignment: CDR1 SGHKS and CDR2 YYEKEE (reference sequence). Trimming took 0 bases from V and 7 from J, leaving 7 bases between them. This CDR3 contains 13 residues. This chain's CDR3 is CASSLGEHGELFF. Written as DNA, the CDR3 is TGTGCCAGCAGCTTGGGAGAGCACGGGGAGCTGTTTTTT.

The chain uses TRBV7-9 and TRBJ1-4, with a possible D match to TRBD1 (6 bases). Trimming stripped 4 bases from V and 10 bases from J, with 19 bases between. The V gene's germline CDR1 is SEHNR and CDR2 FQNEAQ (reference sequence). The CDR3 spans 15 residues. The CDR3 DNA sequence: TGTGCCAGCAGCTCTCTCGGGGAGGGGGTCGGAAAACTGTTTTTT. Protein sequence: CASSSLGEGVGKLFF.

This chain uses TRBV4-3 with TRBJ1-2; D is possibly TRBD1 (5 bases). Trimming took 4 bases from V and 4 from J, leaving 16 bases between them. Germline CDR1 LGHNA, CDR2 YSLEER. This CDR3 contains 15 residues. This CDR3 reads CASSRDFQGGYGYTF. As DNA, the CDR3 is TGCGCCAGCAGCCGTGATTTCCAGGGTGGCTATGGCTACACCTTC.

In regard to this clone: Sequence at one end of the junction differs from germline and may be a read error. The genes are TRBV10-3 and TRBJ2-7, with 7 bases aligning to TRBD1. Germline V gene sequence: CDR1 ENHRY, CDR2 SYGVKD. The CDR3 loop spans 14 amino acids. The CDR3 region is CATSGRQGTYEQYF. The CDR3 DNA sequence: TGTGCCACCAGTGGAAGACAGGGAACCTACGAGCAGTACTTC.

This chain uses TRBV19 with TRBJ2-1; 9 bases are shared with TRBD2. Germline assignment: CDR1 LNHDA and CDR2 SQIVND (reference sequence). V gave up 7 bases and J gave up 7 bases; unmatched junction bases: 14. CDR3 length: 16 amino acids. CDR3 nucleotide sequence: TGTGCCAGTACTAGAGGAGGAAGCGGGAGGTCGAATGAGCAGTTCTTC. Protein: CASTRGGSGRSNEQFF.

The chain combines TRBV6-5 with TRBJ1-2; 11 bases fit TRBD1. This CDR3 contains 15 residues. The J segment lost 8 bases and the V segment lost 6 bases, leaving 11 bases of the junction unmatched. Germline V CDR1 and CDR2: MNHEY, SVGAGI. This CDR3 is CASRYQRGTGGGYTF. In DNA, the CDR3 is TGTGCCAGCAGGTACCAACGCGGGACAGGGGGAGGCTACACCTTC.

With regard to this clone: A junction boundary mismatches the germline segment, possibly from a read error. The J gene is TRBJ2-6, the V gene TRBV18; 8 bases line up with TRBD1. CDR3 length equals 17 residues. Germline CDR1 KGHSH, CDR2 LQKENI. The CDR3 loop is CASSPRQGRSGANGLTF. The CDR3 DNA reads as TGTGCCAGCTCACCCAGACAGGGGAGATCTGGGGCCAACGGCCTGACTTTC.

This clone was recorded a few times. The chain is built from TRBV5-1 and TRBJ2-2; D possibly corresponds to TRBD1 (6 bases). The germline V gene has CDR1 SGHRS and CDR2 YFSETQ. V was cut by 0 bases and J by 5 bases, with 8 bases left in between. The CDR3 consists of 14 residues. The CDR3 loop is CASSLGGQTGELFF. The CDR3 DNA is TGCGCCAGCAGCTTGGGAGGACAGACCGGGGAGCTGTTTTTT.